The entry below describes one TCR beta chain. The antigen is undetermined. TCRdb re-called the 5' RACE reads with MiXCR, one entry per CDR3 protein. The sample has around 480,000 distinct CDR3 sequences, 14% seen once; the top ten hold more than 0.8%. The data stem from a study of identical twins. General study points: The study found weaker excess twin sharing in beta out-of-frame sequences.

The V and J ends lost 3 bases and 4 bases, in that order; junction bases with no gene match: 10. CDR3 length equals 16 residues. CDR1 KGHSH and CDR2 LQKENI come from the germline V gene. Separately, the same data were catalogued under a study of yellow fever vaccine responses in identical twins.

This clonotype originated in a young woman in good health. The V and J genes are TRBV18 and TRBJ2-7; 9 bases fit TRBD2. Sequencing was done on a sample of CD4+ T cells sorted from blood. CDR3 amino acids: CASSPEPGSGSYEQYF. The CDR3 DNA sequence: TGTGCCAGCTCACCCGAACCGGGTAGCGGGAGTTACGAGCAGTACTTC.